This record concerns one T cell receptor beta chain sequence. TCRdb analysed the reads with MiXCR anew, one entry per CDR3 protein. The table includes thousands of distinct CDR3 sequences, around 9.8% detected once. The CDR3 runs 14 residues. The J segment lost 1 base and the V segment lost 5 bases, leaving 6 bases of the junction unmatched. From germline, CDR1 is DFQATT and CDR2 SNEGSKA (reference sequence). The sample comprised CD4+ T cells from synovial fluid. The origin of this receptor is a human donor with rheumatoid arthritis. The V gene is TRBV20-1, the J gene TRBJ2-3, with TRBD1 matching over 7 bases. The CDR3 region has the DNA TGCAGTGCTGAAACAGGGGTAGGCACAGATACGCAGTATTTT. Residues: CSAETGVGTDTQYF.